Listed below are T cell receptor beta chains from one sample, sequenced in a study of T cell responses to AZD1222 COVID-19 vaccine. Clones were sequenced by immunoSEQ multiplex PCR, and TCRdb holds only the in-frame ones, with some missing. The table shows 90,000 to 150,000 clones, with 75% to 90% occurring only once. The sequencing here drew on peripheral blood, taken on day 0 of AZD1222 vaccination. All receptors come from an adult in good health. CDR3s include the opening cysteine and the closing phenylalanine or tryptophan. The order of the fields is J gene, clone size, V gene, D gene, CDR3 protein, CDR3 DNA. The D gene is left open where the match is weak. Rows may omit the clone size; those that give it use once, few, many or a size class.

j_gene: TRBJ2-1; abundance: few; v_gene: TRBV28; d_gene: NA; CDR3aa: CASTTGGGAYNEQFF; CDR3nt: TGTGCCAGCACCACCGGAGGGGGCGCCTACAATGAGCAGTTCTTC
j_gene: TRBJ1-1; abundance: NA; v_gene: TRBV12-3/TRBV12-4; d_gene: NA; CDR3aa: CASSEQGGGAFF; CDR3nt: TGTGCCAGCTCTGAACAGGGCGGGGGGGCTTTCTTT
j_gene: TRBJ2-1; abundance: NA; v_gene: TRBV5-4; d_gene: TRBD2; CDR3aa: CASSSLAGGYNEQFF; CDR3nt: TGTGCCAGCAGCTCCCTAGCGGGGGGCTACAATGAGCAGTTCTTC
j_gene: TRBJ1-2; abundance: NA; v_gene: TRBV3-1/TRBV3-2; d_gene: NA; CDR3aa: CASSQDRSGGYTF; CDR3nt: TGTGCCAGCAGCCAAGACAGGTCCGGCGGCTACACCTTC
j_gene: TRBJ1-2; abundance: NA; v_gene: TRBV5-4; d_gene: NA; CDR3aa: CASSLGVYNYGYTF; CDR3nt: TGTGCCAGCAGCCTGGGGGTTTACAACTATGGCTACACCTTC
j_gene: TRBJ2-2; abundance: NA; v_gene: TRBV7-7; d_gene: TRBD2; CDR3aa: CASSSWTSGRGTGELFF; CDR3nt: TGTGCTAGCAGCTCCTGGACTAGCGGGAGGGGCACCGGGGAGCTGTTTTTT
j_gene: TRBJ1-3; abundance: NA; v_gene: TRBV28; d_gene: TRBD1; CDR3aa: CASSTGTGYSGNTIYF; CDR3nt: TGTGCCAGCAGTACCGGGACAGGGTATTCTGGAAACACCATATATTTT
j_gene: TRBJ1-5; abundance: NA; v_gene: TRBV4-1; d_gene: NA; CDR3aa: CASSQDDYNQPQHF; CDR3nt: TGCGCCAGCAGCCAAGATGATTACAATCAGCCCCAGCATTTT
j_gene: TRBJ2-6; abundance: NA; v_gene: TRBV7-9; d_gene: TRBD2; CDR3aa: CASTPGGASGANVLTF; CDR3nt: TGTGCCAGCACACCCGGGGGGGCCTCTGGGGCCAACGTCCTGACTTTC
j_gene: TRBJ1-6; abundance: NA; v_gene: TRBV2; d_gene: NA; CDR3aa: CASRGASDSSPLHF; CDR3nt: TGTGCCAGCAGGGGGGCCTCAGATAGTTCACCCCTCCACTTT
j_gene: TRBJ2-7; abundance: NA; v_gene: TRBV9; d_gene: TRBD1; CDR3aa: CASSVGTGLAYEQYF; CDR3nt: TGTGCCAGCAGCGTAGGGACAGGTTTAGCCTACGAGCAGTACTTC
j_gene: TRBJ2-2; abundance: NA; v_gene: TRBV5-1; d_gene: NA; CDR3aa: CASSTGLSNANTGELFF; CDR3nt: TGCGCCAGCAGCACTGGACTCTCCAACGCGAACACCGGGGAGCTGTTTTTT
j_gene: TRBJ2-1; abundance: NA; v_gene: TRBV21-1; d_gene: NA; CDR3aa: CASSRATGAPSSSSYNEQFF; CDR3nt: TGTGCCAGCAGCAGGGCGACAGGAGCCCCCTCCTCAAGCTCCTACAATGAGCAGTTCTTC
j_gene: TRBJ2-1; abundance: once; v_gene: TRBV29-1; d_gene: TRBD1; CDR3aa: CSVPQGDLYNEQFF; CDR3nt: TGCAGCGTTCCACAGGGGGACCTGTACAATGAGCAGTTCTTC
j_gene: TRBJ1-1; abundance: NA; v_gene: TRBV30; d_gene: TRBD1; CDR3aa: CAWSASLPGQGKAFF; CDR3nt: TGTGCCTGGAGCGCAAGCCTGCCGGGACAGGGGAAGGCTTTCTTT
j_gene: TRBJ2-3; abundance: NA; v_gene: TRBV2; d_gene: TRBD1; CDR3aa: CASRTDRGTDTQYF; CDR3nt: TGTGCCAGCAGGACGGACAGGGGCACAGATACGCAGTATTTT
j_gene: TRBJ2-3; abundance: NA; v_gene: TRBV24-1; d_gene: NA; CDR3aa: CATSDHRDSTTDTQYF; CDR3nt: TGTGCCACCAGTGACCACCGGGACTCAACCACAGATACGCAGTATTTT
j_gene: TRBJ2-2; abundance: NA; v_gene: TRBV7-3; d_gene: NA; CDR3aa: CASSLDGANTGELFF; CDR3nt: TGTGCCAGCAGCTTAGACGGCGCGAACACCGGGGAGCTGTTTTTT
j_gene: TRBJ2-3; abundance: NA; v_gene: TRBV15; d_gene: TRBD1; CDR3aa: CATSSLGTDSTDTQYF; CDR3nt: TGTGCCACCAGCTCTTTAGGGACAGACAGCACAGATACGCAGTATTTT
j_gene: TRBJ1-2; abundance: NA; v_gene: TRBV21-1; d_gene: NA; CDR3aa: CASSKEEDFTNYGYTF; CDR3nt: TGTGCCAGCAGCAAAGAGGAAGATTTTACTAACTATGGCTACACCTTC
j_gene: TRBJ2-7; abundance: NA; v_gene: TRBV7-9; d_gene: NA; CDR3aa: CASSSSFGGPSSYEQYF; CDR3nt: TGTGCCAGCAGCTCCTCCTTTGGGGGCCCCAGCTCCTACGAGCAGTACTTC
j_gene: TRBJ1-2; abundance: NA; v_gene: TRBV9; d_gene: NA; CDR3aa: CASSPSGRGNYGYTF; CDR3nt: TGTGCCAGCAGCCCCTCGGGTCGGGGGAACTATGGCTACACCTTC
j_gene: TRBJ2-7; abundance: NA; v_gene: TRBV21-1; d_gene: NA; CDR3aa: CASRPYEQYF; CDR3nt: TGTGCCAGCAGACCCTACGAGCAGTACTTC
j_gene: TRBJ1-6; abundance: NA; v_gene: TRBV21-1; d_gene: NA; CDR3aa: CASSKGYGGRGCNSPLHF; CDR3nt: TGTGCCAGCAGCAAGGGGTACGGGGGGCGCGGTTGTAATTCACCCCTCCACTTT
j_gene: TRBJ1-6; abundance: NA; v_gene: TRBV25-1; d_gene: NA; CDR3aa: CASKDGSSYNSPLHF; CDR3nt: TGTGCCAGCAAGGACGGAAGCTCCTATAATTCACCCCTCCACTTT
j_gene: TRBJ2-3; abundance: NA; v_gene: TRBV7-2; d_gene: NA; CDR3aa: CASSLGATDTQYF; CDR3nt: TGTGCCAGCAGCTTAGGGGCGACAGATACGCAGTATTTT
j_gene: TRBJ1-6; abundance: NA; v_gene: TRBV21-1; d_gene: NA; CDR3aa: CASSKAARNNSPLHF; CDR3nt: TGTGCCAGCAGCAAAGCGGCGCGGAATAATTCACCCCTCCACTTT
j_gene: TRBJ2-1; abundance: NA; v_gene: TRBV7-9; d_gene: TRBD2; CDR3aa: CASRRTSLYNEQFF; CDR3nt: TGTGCCAGCAGACGGACTAGCCTTTACAATGAGCAGTTCTTC
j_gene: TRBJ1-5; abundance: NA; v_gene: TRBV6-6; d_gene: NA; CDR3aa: CASSYGGARVGPQHF; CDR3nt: TGTGCCAGCAGTTACGGGGGGGCGAGGGTTGGGCCCCAGCATTTT
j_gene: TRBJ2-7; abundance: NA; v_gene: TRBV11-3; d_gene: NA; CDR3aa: CASSRDGTGYEQYF; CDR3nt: TGTGCCAGCAGTAGGGACGGGACCGGCTACGAGCAGTACTTC
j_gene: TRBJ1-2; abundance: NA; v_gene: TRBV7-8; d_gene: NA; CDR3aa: CASSLGRQGSFFTYGYTF; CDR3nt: TGTGCCAGCAGCTTAGGCCGGCAGGGCTCCTTCTTTACCTATGGCTACACCTTC
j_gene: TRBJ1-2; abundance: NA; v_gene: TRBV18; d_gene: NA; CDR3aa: CASSPGTTNYGYTF; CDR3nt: TGTGCCAGCTCCCCTGGGACAACTAACTATGGCTACACCTTC
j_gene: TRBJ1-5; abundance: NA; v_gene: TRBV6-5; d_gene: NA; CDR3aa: CASMGNQPQHF; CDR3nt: TGTGCCAGCATGGGCAATCAGCCCCAGCATTTT
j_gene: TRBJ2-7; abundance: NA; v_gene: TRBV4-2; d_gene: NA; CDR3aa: CASSPSPPSTHGDF; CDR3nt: TGTGCCAGCAGCCCCAGTCCCCCTAGCACGCACGGGGACTTC
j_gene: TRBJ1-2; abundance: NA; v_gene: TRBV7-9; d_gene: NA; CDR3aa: CASSPEGRGYTF; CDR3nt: TGTGCCAGCAGCCCCGAAGGGAGAGGCTACACCTTC
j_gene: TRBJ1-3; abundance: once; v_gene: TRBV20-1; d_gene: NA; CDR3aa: CSASGGFGNTIYF; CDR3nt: TGCAGTGCTAGTGGGGGCTTCGGAAACACCATATATTTT
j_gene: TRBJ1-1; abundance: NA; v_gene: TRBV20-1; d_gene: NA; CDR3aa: CSPFRGTEAFF; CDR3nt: TGCAGTCCTTTCAGGGGAACTGAAGCTTTCTTT
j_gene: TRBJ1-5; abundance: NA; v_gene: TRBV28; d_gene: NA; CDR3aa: CASSETATPNQPQHF; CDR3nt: TGTGCCAGCAGCGAGACAGCTACGCCGAATCAGCCCCAGCATTTT
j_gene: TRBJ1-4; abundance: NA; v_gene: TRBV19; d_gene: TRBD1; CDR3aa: CASSIQGATNEKLFF; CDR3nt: TGTGCCAGTAGCATCCAGGGGGCAACTAATGAAAAACTGTTTTTT
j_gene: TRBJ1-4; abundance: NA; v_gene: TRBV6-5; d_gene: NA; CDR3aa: CASHQGILEKLFF; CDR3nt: TGTGCCAGCCACCAGGGGATCCTTGAAAAACTGTTTTTT
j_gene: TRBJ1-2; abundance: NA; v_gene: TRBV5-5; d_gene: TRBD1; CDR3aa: CASSFGDRFSYGYTF; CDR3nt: TGTGCCAGCAGCTTTGGGGACAGGTTTAGCTATGGCTACACCTTC
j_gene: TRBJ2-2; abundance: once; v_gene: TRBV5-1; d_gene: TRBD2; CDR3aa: CASSLVAGDTGELFF; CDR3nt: TGCGCCAGCAGCTTGGTAGCGGGGGACACCGGGGAGCTGTTTTTT
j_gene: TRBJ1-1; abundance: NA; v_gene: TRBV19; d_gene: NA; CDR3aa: CASSIRGALNTEAFF; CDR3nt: TGTGCCAGTAGTATCCGGGGGGCGCTGAACACTGAAGCTTTCTTT